This T cell receptor beta chain was sequenced for a study of blood T cell repertoires in COVID-19 (dated by TCRdb to 2020 to 2021). In terms of the full investigation: Collaborator samples came from the United States, Italy and Spain and covered acute and convalescent phases of COVID-19. Where available, HLA class I and class II types were taken from metadata supplied by the sample provider and were not determined by assay-based typing. The prospective study material was composed of cDNA or gDNA derived from T cells, B-cell-depleted T cells, or PBMCs. Samples were obtained from the ongoing ImmuneRACE study (first 160 participants) and from about 1,300 subjects provided by 6 global collaborators. The repertoires were released in a freely available public database intended as a resource for research on the immune response to SARS-CoV-2. Deeply sampled blood TCRbeta repertoires from subjects exposed to, actively infected with, or recovered from COVID-19 were included in the dataset. Nearly every sample came with metadata listing a de-identified subject ID, COVID-19 status, age in years and sex. Points the paper makes about the study in general: The amount of clinical and demographic metadata varied by source and participant and was provided uncurated.

TCRbeta CDR3 regions were amplified from genomic DNA using the immunoSEQ Assay, a bias-controlled multiplex PCR. On the authors' methods: Nucleated cell counts per sample were estimated from amplification of reference gene primers within the assay. To quantify the absolute abundance of each unique TCRbeta CDR3 rearrangement, sequence reads were collapsed and filtered. For each sample, productive Simpson clonality was calculated as the square root of Simpson's diversity index across productive rearrangements. TCRdb stores this immuneACCESS table with in-frame sequences only. Part of the clones is absent; in the studies checked, under half of the shortfall reflects unresolved V genes, and no reason is known for the rest. V and J calls and clone size come straight from that table; D and trimming were deduced from the DNA. This sample comprises fewer than 450,000 clones, less than 95% of them detected only once. The ten largest clones capture 0.55% to 0.75% of the sample.

Participants in the prospective study were aged roughly 18 to 90 years, lived in 20 to 30 United States geographic areas, and enrolled through a virtual design. To assign participants to cohorts, the prospective study relied on clinical history that participants themselves reported in a screening survey and a study questionnaire. For ImmuneRACE Cohort 3, a participant was defined as recovered based on two consecutive negative NP/OP PCR tests, clearance by a healthcare professional, or resolution of symptoms. In the prospective study, mobile phlebotomists collected whole blood, serum and a nasopharyngeal or oropharyngeal swab from each participant. Prospective study participants could optionally give additional blood draws and questionnaires over an approximately two-month period. Blood samples from the prospective study were shipped frozen or at room temperature prior to DNA extraction. Notes on this clone: Its antigen is unknown. Nothing much larger sits one base from this clone, and base qualities are not available.

Material: PBMCs or T cells enriched from blood (not recorded which). The receptor was isolated from a man younger than 35 who had recovered from COVID-19.

The DNA sequence is given as TGTGCCAGCAGTTACGGGACACCTAATTCACCCCTCCACTTT. Protein translation: CASSYGTPNSPLHF. The rearrangement combines TRBV6-5 with TRBJ1-6, with a weak D call of TRBD1 (6 bases match). CDR1 and CDR2, per the germline V gene, are MNHEY and SVGAGI. Including cysteine and phenylalanine, the CDR3 has 14 amino acids. The kept DNA is CDR3 alone, 42 bases in frame from the first base. Trimming removed 2 bases from V and 6 bases from J, leaving 8 bases between the germline ends.